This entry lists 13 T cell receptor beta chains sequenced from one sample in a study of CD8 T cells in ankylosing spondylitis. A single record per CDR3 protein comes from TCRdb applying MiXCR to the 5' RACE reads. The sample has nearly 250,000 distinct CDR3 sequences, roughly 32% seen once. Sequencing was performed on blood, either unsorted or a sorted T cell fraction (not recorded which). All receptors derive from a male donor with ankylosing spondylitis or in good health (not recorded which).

CDR3 residues: CASSSGTGYFQETQYF. The DNA of the CDR3 is TGTGCCAGCAGTTCAGGGACAGGGTATTTTCAAGAGACCCAGTACTTC. This rearrangement joins TRBV12-3 or TRBV12-4 to TRBJ2-5; 9 positions match TRBD1. The CDR3 loop spans 16 amino acids. V gave up 4 bases and J gave up 2 bases; unmatched junction bases: 8.

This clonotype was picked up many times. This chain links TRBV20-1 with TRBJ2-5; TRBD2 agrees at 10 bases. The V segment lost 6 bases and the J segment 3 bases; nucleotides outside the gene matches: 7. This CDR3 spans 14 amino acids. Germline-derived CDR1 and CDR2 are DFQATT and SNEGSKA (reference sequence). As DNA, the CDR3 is TGCAGTGCACCCGGGACTAGCGAGAAAGAGACCCAGTACTTC. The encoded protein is CSAPGTSEKETQYF.

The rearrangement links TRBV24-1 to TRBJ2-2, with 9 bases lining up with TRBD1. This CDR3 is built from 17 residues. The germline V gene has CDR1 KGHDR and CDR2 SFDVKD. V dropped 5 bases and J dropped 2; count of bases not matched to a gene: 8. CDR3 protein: CATSGRRTGANTGELFF. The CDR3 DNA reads TGTGCCACCAGTGGAAGGAGGACAGGGGCCAACACCGGGGAGCTGTTTTTT.

In nucleotides, the CDR3 is TGTGCCAGCAGTGAATTCACAGGGCCACACGAGACCCAGTACTTC. Its protein is CASSEFTGPHETQYF. V is TRBV25-1 and J is TRBJ2-5; tentatively, D is TRBD1 (6 bases). CDR1 is MGHDK and CDR2 is SYGVNS in the germline V gene. This CDR3 comprises 15 residues. Trimming removed 1 base at V and 5 bases at J, with 14 bases between.

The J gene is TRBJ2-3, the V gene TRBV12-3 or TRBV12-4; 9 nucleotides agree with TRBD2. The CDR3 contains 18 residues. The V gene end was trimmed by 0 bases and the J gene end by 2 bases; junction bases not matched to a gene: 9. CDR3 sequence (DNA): TGTGCCAGCAGTTTAGCCAGCGGGGGGCTTTACATCACAGATACGCAGTATTTT. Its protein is CASSLASGGLYITDTQYF.

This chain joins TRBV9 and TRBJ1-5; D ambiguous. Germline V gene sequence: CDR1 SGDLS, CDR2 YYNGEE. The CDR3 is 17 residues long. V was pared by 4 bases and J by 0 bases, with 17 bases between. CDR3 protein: CASSPGPESNSNQPQHF. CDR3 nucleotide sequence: TGTGCCAGCAGCCCTGGACCCGAATCTAATAGCAATCAGCCCCAGCATTTT.

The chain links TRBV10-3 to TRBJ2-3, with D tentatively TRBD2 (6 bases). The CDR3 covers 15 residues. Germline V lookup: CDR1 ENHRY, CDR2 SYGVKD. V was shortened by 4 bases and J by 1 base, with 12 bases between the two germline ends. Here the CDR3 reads CAISGDSGGTDTQYF. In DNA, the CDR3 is TGTGCCATCAGTGGGGACTCGGGAGGCACAGATACGCAGTATTTT.

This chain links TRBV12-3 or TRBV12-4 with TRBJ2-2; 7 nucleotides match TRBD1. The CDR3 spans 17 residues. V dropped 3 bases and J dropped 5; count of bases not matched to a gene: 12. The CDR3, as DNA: TGTGCCAGCAGTTTCGAGGAAACAGGGGAATTTACCGGGGAGCTGTTTTTT. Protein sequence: CASSFEETGEFTGELFF.

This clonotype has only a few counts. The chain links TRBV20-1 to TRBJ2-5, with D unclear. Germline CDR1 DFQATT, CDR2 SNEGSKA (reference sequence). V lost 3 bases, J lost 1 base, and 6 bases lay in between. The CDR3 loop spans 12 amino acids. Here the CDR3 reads CSASTVQETQYF. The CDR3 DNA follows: TGCAGTGCTAGCACAGTCCAAGAGACCCAGTACTTC.

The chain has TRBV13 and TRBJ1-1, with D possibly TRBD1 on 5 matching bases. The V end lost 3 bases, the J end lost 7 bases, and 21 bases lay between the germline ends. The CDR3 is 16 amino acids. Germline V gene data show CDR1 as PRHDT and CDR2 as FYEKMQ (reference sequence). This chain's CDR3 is CASSFYGAQSRGEAFF. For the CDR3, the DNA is TGTGCCAGCAGCTTCTACGGGGCTCAATCGCGGGGTGAAGCTTTCTTT.

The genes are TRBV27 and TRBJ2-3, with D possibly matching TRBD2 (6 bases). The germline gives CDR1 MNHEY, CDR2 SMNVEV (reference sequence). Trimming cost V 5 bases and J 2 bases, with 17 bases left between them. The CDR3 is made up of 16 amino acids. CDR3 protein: CASSQLAGIPTDTQYF. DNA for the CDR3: TGTGCCAGCAGTCAGCTCGCGGGGATACCCACAGATACGCAGTATTTT.

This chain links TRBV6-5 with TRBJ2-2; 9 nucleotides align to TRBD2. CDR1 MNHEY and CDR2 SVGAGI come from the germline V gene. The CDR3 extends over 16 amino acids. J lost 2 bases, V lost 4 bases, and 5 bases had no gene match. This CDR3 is CASSSASGVNTGELFF. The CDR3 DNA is TGTGCCAGCAGTTCAGCTAGCGGGGTTAACACCGGGGAGCTGTTTTTT.

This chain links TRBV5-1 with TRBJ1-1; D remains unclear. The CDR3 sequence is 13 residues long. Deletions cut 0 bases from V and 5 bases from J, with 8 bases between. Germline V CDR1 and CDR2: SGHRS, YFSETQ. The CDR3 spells CASSLAFDTEAFF. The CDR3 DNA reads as TGCGCCAGCAGCTTGGCGTTTGATACTGAAGCTTTCTTT.